The 8 T cell receptor beta chains listed next were all sequenced from one sample in a study of blood T cell repertoires in COVID-19. The method was immunoSEQ multiplex PCR; TCRdb's version includes in-frame clones alone and lacks a portion of them. This table holds about 210,000 clones, around 83% found once. The material sequenced was peripheral blood. These receptors originate from a man aged 45 to 65 with active or convalescent COVID-19.

This sequence joins TRBV6-6 and TRBJ1-6; D gene ambiguous. The germline V and J ends were trimmed by 3 bases and 7 bases, with 4 bases remaining between them. CDR1 is MNHNY and CDR2 is SVGAGI in the germline V gene (reference sequence). This CDR3 contains 12 residues. The CDR3 DNA reads TGTGCCAGCAGTTATCTGAATTCACCCCTCCACTTT. Translation gives CASSYLNSPLHF.

The gene calls are TRBV27 and TRBJ2-3, with 7 bases lining up with TRBD2. From germline, CDR1 is MNHEY and CDR2 SMNVEV (reference sequence). The CDR3 consists of 16 residues. Trimming took 3 bases from V and 3 from J; bases not matched to a gene: 9. CDR3 region: CASSFRGGRSTDTQYF. CDR3 in DNA: TGTGCCAGCAGTTTTCGTGGCGGGAGATCGACAGATACGCAGTATTTT.

J is TRBJ1-6 and V is TRBV2; the match to TRBD1 covers 10 bases. Per the germline V gene, CDR1 is SNHLY and CDR2 is FYNNEI. Trimming removed 1 base from V and 18 bases from J; junction bases left unmatched: 3. This CDR3 contains 12 residues. CDR3 protein: CASSEGGQGPHF. The CDR3 region has the DNA TGTGCCAGCAGTGAAGGGGGACAGGGGCCCCACTTT. Full variable domain (missing parts from reference TRBV2 and TRBJ1-6): EPEVTQTPSHQVTQMGQEVILRCVPISNHLYFYWYRQILGQKVEFLVSFYNNEISEKSEIFDDQFSVERPDGSNFTLKIRSTKLEDSAMYFCASSEGGQGPHFGNGTRLTVT.

The rearrangement uses TRBV6-5 and TRBJ1-2; TRBD1 is a possible D gene (5 bases). CDR3 length: 12 amino acids. Per germline, CDR1 MNHEY and CDR2 SVGAGI. The V gene lost 6 bases and the J gene lost 4 bases, with 9 bases spanning the gap. The CDR3 DNA follows: TGTGCCAGCAGATCGACAGCCTATGGCTACACCTTC. Its translation: CASRSTAYGYTF.

The rearrangement links TRBV11-2 to TRBJ2-1, with D hard to call. The ends were cut back, 3 bases at V and 12 bases at J, with 9 bases in the middle. CDR3 length: 11 residues. Germline values: CDR1 SGHAT, CDR2 FQNNGV. CDR3 loop: CASSFLTSQFF. CDR3 nucleotides: TGTGCCAGCAGCTTCCTAACTTCGCAGTTCTTC. Together with reference TRBV11-2 and TRBJ2-1, the CDR3 gives the full variable domain: EAGVAQSPRYKIIEKRQSVAFWCNPISGHATLYWYQQILGQGPKLLIQFQNNGVVDDSQLPKDRFSAERLKGVDSTLKIQPAKLEDSAVYLCASSFLTSQFFGPGTRLTVL.

This clone was counted a single time. The chain joins TRBV5-4 to TRBJ2-5; no firm D call. The CDR3 consists of 13 residues. Germline CDR1 reads SGHNT; CDR2 reads YYREEE (reference sequence). Trimming left V 2 bases short and J 2 bases short, with 7 bases between. The CDR3 here is CASSFPKQETQYF. As DNA, the CDR3 is TGTGCCAGCAGCTTTCCCAAACAAGAGACCCAGTACTTC.

The chain is built from TRBV10-2 and TRBJ1-2, with 12 bases fitting TRBD1. V lost 6 bases to trimming and J lost 6 bases; unmatched junction nucleotides: 5. Germline assignment: CDR1 WSHSY and CDR2 SAAADI. The CDR3 extends over 14 amino acids. The CDR3 region has the DNA TGCGCCAGCAGGGAGGGACAGGGGGCGCATGGCTACACCTTC. It translates to CASREGQGAHGYTF.

This chain joins TRBV4-3 and TRBJ1-1, with D uncertain. The length of the CDR3 is 14 residues. CDR1 LGHNA and CDR2 YSLEER come from the germline V gene. With 2 bases removed from V and 8 bases from J, the gap between germline ends came to 15 bases. The CDR3 DNA follows: TGCGCCAGCAGCCAATCTCGGGGAGGGCAAGAAGCTTTCTTT. Translated, it gives CASSQSRGGQEAFF.